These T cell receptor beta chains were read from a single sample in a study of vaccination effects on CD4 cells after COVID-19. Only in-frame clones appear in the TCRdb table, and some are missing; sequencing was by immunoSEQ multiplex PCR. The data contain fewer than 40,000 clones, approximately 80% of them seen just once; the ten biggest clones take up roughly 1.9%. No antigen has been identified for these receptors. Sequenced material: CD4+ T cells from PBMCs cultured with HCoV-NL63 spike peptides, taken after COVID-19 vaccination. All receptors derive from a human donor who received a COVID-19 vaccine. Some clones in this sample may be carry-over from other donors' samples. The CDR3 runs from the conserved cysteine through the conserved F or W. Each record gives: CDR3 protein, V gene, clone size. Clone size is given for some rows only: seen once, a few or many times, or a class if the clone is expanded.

CDR3: CASSEQGIDGNTIYF
V: TRBV21-1
size: -

CDR3: CASSLGGSNQPQHF
V: TRBV5-1
size: -

CDR3: CASSTEQGLGVAGELFF
V: TRBV5-4
size: -

CDR3: CASGLVPGQKNTDTQYF
V: TRBV12-5
size: -

CDR3: CASSFNGGTGELFF
V: TRBV5-1
size: once

CDR3: CASSYSNSGGANEQFF
V: TRBV6-5
size: few

CDR3: CASRLRQPNYGYTF
V: TRBV6-6
size: -

CDR3: CASSIGGGTTNEKLFF
V: TRBV19
size: -

CDR3: CASSLSQGITEAFF
V: TRBV5-1
size: -

CDR3: CASPTGIWGRNTDTQYF
V: TRBV5-8
size: -

CDR3: CASSPFRGPNTGELFF
V: TRBV18
size: -

CDR3: CASSLSGPGSPLHF
V: TRBV13
size: -

CDR3: CASSLVRQGYNEQFF
V: TRBV5-1
size: -

CDR3: CASSFSGPSNTEAFF
V: TRBV5-1
size: -

CDR3: CASSGGTGGSDTQYF
V: TRBV19
size: once

CDR3: CASSLRSEQFF
V: TRBV12-3/TRBV12-4
size: once

CDR3: CASSFSRTSQETQYF
V: TRBV27
size: -

CDR3: CASSEGRNQPQHF
V: TRBV2
size: -

CDR3: CASSQEISGGEQFF
V: TRBV7-2
size: -

CDR3: CASSLAGRGETQYF
V: TRBV5-1
size: -

CDR3: CASSSRTGETDTQYF
V: TRBV5-1
size: once

CDR3: CAWSVSRGGTDTQYF
V: TRBV30
size: -

CDR3: CASRTSIGTDTQYF
V: TRBV6-5
size: -

CDR3: CASSEVWGWEAFF
V: TRBV6-1
size: -

CDR3: CASNTERSSQPQHF
V: TRBV28
size: -

CDR3: CASSPRDVTGELFF
V: TRBV7-8
size: -

CDR3: CASSRSGGLQETQYF
V: TRBV28
size: -

CDR3: CASSLRRTPNTGELFF
V: TRBV11-2
size: -

CDR3: CASSYMGQDNSPLHF
V: TRBV6-6
size: -

CDR3: CAWSVTSGGPHNEQFF
V: TRBV30
size: -

CDR3: CASSFGGGDTQYF
V: TRBV5-1
size: -

CDR3: CASSQGETQYF
V: TRBV6-5
size: -

CDR3: CATSREWSPGELFF
V: TRBV24-1
size: -

CDR3: CASSQGGTDTQYF
V: TRBV28
size: -

CDR3: CASNKVIGTEAFF
V: TRBV5-8
size: -

CDR3: CASSDTDDSGNTIYF
V: TRBV18
size: -

CDR3: CASSPQGGGLGNEQFF
V: TRBV18
size: -

CDR3: CASSVEAGGPYETQYF
V: TRBV9
size: -